Each of the 2 T cell receptor beta chains below was sequenced from the same sample in a study of identical twins (dated by TCRdb to between 2015 and 2016). The receptor library was made with 5' RACE. This sample was sequenced with an Illumina HiSeq 2000. The public sequencing data were trimmed at Q25 with fastp and processed into clonotypes with MiXCR by TCRdb, which kept only in-frame beta chains. Each CDR3 protein gets just one entry, which takes the most common genes and DNA from the rows behind it. The sample data list roughly 570,000 distinct CDR3 sequences, and roughly 9.9% of these were observed just once. Around 3.1% of the sample comes from the top ten. The same specimen was also included in a second study, on yellow fever vaccine responses in identical twins.

Sample: PBMCs. The receptors were sampled from a woman aged 18-29 years in good health.

J is TRBJ2-3 and V is TRBV11-2; D might be TRBD1 or TRBD2, each matching 7 bases. The ends were cut back, 0 bases at V and 6 bases at J, with 34 bases in the middle. The CDR3 covers 22 residues. CDR1 and CDR2 (germline): SGHAT, FQNNGV. The CDR3 sequence: CASSLDNGDNRILAEGADTQYF. CDR3 nucleotides: TGTGCCAGCAGCTTAGATAATGGTGACAACCGGATCCTAGCGGAGGGGGCGGATACGCAGTATTTT.

This clonotype came up many times. V usage is TRBV24-1 and J usage is TRBJ2-1, with 14 bases that match TRBD2. The V gene end was trimmed by 3 bases and the J gene end by 8 bases; junction bases not matched to a gene: 5. Germline-derived CDR1 and CDR2 are KGHDR and SFDVKD. The CDR3 consists of 16 residues. The CDR3 sequence: CATSDTTSGGAYEQFF. In DNA, the CDR3 is TGTGCCACCAGTGATACGACTAGCGGGGGGGCATATGAGCAGTTCTTC.